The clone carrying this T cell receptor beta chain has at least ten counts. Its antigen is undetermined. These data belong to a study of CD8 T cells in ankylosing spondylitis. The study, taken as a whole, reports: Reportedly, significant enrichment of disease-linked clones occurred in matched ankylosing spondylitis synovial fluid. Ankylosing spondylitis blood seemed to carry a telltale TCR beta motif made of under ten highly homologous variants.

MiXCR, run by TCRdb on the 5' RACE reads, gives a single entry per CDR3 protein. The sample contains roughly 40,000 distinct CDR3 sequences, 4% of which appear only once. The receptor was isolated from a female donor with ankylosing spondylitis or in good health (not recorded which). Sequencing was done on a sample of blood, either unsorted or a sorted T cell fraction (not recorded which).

The CDR3: CASSKTGTSGGPYTGELFF. Written as DNA, the CDR3 is TGTGCCAGCAGCAAAACCGGGACTAGCGGGGGGCCATACACCGGGGAGCTGTTTTTT. V and J are TRBV9 and TRBJ2-2, with 15 bases fitting TRBD2. Germline assignment: CDR1 SGDLS and CDR2 YYNGEE. The V and J ends lost 4 bases and 3 bases, in that order; junction bases with no gene match: 10. The CDR3 contains 19 residues.